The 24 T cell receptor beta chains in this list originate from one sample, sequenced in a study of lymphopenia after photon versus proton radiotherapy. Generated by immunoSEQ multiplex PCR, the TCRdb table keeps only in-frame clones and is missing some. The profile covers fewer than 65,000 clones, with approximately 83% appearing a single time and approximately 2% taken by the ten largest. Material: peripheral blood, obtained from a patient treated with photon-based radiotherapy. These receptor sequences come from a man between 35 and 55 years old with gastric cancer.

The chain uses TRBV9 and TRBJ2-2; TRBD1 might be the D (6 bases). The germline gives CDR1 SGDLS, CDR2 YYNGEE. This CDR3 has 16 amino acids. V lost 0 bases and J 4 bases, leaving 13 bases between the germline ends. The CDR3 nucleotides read TGTGCCAGCAGCGTAGGACAGGTGGTTGGCACCGGGGAGCTGTTTTTT. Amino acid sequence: CASSVGQVVGTGELFF.

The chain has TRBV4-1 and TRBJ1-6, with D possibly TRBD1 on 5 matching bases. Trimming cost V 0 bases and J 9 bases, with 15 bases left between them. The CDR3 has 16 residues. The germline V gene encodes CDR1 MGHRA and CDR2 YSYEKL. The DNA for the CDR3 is TGCGCCAGCAGCCAAGAGGGGCGCATATCTAGTTCACCCCTCCACTTT. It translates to CASSQEGRISSSPLHF.

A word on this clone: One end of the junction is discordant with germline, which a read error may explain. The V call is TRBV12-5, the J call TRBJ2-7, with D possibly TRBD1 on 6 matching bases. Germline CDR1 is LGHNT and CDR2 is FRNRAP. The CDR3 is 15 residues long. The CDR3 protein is CASGLGAYSSYEQYF. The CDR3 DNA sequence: TGTGCTAGTGGGTTGGGGGCCTACAGCTCCTACGAGCAGTACTTC.

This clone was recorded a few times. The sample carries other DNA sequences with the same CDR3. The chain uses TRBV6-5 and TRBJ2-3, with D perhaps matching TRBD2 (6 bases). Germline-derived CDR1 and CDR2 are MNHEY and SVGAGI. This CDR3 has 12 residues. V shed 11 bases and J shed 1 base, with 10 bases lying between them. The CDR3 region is CAAGPGTDTQYF. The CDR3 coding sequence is TGTGCCGCGGGGCCGGGCACAGATACGCAGTATTTT.

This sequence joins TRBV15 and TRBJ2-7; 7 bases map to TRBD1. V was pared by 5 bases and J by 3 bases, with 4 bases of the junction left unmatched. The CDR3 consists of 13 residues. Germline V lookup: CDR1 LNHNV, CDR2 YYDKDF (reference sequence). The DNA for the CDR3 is TGTGCCACCAGCCCGACAGGGATCTACGAGCAGTACTTC. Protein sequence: CATSPTGIYEQYF.

CDR3: CAISEGPQGAHFSSNEQFF. DNA for the CDR3: TGTGCCATCAGTGAGGGGCCGCAGGGGGCGCATTTTAGTAGCAATGAGCAGTTCTTC. The chain uses TRBV10-3 and TRBJ2-1; 8 bases align to TRBD1. The V and J ends lost 2 bases and 6 bases, in that order; junction bases with no gene match: 18. Looked up from germline, CDR1 is ENHRY and CDR2 is SYGVKD. CDR3 length equals 19 residues.

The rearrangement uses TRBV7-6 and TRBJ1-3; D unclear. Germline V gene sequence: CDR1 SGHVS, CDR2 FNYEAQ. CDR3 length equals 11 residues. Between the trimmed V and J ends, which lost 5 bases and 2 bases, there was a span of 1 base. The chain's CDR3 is CASSPGNTIYF. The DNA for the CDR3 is TGTGCCAGCAGCCCTGGAAACACCATATATTTT. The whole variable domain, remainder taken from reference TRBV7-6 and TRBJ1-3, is GAGVSQSPRYKVTKRGQDVALRCDPISGHVSLYWYRQALGQGPEFLTYFNYEAQQDKSGLPNDRFSAERPEGSISTLTIQRTEQRDSAMYRCASSPGNTIYFGEGSWLTVV.

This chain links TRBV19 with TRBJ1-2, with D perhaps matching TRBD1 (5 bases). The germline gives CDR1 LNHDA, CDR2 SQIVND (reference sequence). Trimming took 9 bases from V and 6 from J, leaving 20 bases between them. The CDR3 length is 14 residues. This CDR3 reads CASQLVTGPDGYTF. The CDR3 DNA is TGTGCCAGCCAACTGGTGACGGGGCCTGATGGCTACACCTTC.

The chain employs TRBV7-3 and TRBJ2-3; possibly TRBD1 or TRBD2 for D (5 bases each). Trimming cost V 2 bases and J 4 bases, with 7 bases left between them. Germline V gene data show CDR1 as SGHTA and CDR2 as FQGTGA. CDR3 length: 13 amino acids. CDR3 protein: CASSLLGADTQYF. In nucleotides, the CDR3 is TGTGCCAGCAGCTTATTGGGGGCAGATACGCAGTATTTT.

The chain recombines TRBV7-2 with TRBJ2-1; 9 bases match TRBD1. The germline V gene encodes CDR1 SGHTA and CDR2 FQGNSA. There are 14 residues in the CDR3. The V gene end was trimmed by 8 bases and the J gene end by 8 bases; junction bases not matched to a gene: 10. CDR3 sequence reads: CASEKGTGFYEQFF. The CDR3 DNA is TGTGCCAGCGAAAAAGGGACAGGGTTTTATGAGCAGTTCTTC.

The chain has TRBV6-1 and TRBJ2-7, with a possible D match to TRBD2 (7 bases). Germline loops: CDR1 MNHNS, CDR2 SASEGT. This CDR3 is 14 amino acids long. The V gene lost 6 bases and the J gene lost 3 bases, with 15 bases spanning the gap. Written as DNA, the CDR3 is TGTGCCAGCAGACCCGAGGGGGGGAGCTACGAGCAGTACTTC. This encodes CASRPEGGSYEQYF.

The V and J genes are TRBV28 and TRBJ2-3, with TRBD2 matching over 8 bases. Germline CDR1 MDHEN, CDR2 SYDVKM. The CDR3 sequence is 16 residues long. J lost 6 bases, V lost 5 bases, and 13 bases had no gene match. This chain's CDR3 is CASSPTRAGAGDTQYF. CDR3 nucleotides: TGTGCCAGCAGTCCGACAAGAGCGGGGGCAGGGGATACGCAGTATTTT. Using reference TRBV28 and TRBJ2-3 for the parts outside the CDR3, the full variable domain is DVKVTQSSRYLVKRTGEKVFLECVQDMDHENMFWYRQDPGLGLRLIYFSYDVKMKEKGDIPEGYSVSREKKERFSLILESASTNQTSMYLCASSPTRAGAGDTQYFGPGTRLTVL.

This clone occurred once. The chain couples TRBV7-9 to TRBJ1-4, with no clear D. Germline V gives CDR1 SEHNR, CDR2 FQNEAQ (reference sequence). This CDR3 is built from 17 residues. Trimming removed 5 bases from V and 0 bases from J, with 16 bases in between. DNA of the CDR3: TGTGCCAGCAGCCCAACCCGAGAGGGCGCAACTAATGAAAAACTGTTTTTT. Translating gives CASSPTREGATNEKLFF.

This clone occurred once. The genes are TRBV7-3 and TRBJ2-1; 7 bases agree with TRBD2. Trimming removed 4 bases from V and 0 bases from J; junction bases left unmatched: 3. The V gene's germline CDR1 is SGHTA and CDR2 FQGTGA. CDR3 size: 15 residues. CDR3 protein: CASSWGGSSYNEQFF. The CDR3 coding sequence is TGTGCCAGCAGCTGGGGAGGGTCCTCCTACAATGAGCAGTTCTTC.

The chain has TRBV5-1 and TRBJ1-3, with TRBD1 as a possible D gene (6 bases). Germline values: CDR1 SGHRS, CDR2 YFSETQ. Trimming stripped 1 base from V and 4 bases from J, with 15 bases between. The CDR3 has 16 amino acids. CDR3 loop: CASSLSWQGKGNTIYF. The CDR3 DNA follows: TGCGCCAGCAGCTTGAGTTGGCAGGGGAAAGGAAACACCATATATTTT.

The CDR3 DNA reads as TGTGCCATCAGTGAGGGGCGCCGGGGGACCCAGTACTTC. This translates into CAISEGRRGTQYF. The J gene is TRBJ2-5, the V gene TRBV10-3; D is possibly TRBD2 (5 bases). The germline V gene has CDR1 ENHRY and CDR2 SYGVKD. There are 13 residues in the CDR3. Trimming stripped 2 bases from V and 7 bases from J, with 11 bases between.

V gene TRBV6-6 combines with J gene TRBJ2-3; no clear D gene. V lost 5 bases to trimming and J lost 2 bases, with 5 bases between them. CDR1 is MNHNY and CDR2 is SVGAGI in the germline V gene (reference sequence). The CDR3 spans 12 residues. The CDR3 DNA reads TGTGCCAGCAGTCGTCCCACAGATACGCAGTATTTT. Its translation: CASSRPTDTQYF.

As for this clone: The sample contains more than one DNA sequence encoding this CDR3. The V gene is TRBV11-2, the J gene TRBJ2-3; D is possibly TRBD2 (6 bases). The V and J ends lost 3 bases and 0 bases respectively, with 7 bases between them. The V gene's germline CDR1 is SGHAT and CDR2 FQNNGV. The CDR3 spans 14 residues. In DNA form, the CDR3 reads TGTGCCAGCAGCTTGGGGACTAGCACAGATACGCAGTATTTT. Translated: CASSLGTSTDTQYF.

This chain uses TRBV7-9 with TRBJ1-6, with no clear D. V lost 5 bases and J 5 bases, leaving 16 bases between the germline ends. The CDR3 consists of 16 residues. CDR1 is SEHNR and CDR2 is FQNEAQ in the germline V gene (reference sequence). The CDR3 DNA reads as TGTGCCAGCAGCCCTCCGTCGGGTAGGGATAATTCACCCCTCCACTTT. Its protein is CASSPPSGRDNSPLHF.

The CDR3 bases are TGTGCCAGCAGTTTCCTAGCCGGCTCTGGGGCCAACGTCCTGACTTTC. Amino acids: CASSFLAGSGANVLTF. This chain joins TRBV27 and TRBJ2-6; TRBD2 is a possible D gene (5 bases). The V gene lost 3 bases and the J gene lost 0 bases, with 9 bases spanning the gap. CDR3 size: 16 residues. Germline V gene lookup returns CDR1 MNHEY and CDR2 SMNVEV (reference sequence).

CDR3 region: CATRLAGGDNEKLFF. The DNA for the CDR3 is TGTGCCACCAGGTTGGCAGGCGGCGATAATGAAAAACTGTTTTTT. The rearrangement links TRBV10-3 to TRBJ1-4, with D unclear. Trimming removed 10 bases from V and 4 bases from J, with 19 bases in between. Germline lookup yields CDR1 ENHRY and CDR2 SYGVKD. This CDR3 has 15 residues.

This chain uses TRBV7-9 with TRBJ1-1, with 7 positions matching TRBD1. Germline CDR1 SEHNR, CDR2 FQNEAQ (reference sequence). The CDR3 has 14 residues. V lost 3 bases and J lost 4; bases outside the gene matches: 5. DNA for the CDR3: TGTGCCAGCAGCTTGCCGACAGGGACCACTGAAGCTTTCTTT. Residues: CASSLPTGTTEAFF.

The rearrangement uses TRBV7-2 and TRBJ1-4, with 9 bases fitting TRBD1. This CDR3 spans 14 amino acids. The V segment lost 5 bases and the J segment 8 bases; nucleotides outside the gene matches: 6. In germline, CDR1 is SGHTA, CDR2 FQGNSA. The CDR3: CASSETGGGEKLFF. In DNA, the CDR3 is TGTGCCAGCAGCGAGACAGGGGGAGGCGAAAAACTGTTTTTT.

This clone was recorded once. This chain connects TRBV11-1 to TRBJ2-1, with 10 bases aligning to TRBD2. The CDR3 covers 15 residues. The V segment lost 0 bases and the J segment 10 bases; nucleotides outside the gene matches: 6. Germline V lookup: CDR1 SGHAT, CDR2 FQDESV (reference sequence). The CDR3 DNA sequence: TGTGCCAGCAGCTTAGCCAGCGGGGGGGCCTGGGAGCAGTTCTTC. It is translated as CASSLASGGAWEQFF.